The 11 T cell receptor beta chains listed next were all sequenced from one sample in a study of OX40 agonist ivuxolimab in advanced cancers. This table comes from immunoSEQ multiplex PCR, and its TCRdb copy is limited to in-frame clones, with some not included. This table holds nearly 20,000 clones, 83% found once. The specimen was CD4+ or CD8+ T cells sorted from blood, collected in a trial of the OX40 agonist ivuxolimab. Receptor source: an adult with an advanced solid tumor such as melanoma, head and neck, liver or kidney cancer.

This rearrangement joins TRBV7-3 to TRBJ1-2; D not resolved. The CDR3 runs to 14 residues. Germline values: CDR1 SGHTA, CDR2 FQGTGA. V was shortened by 6 bases and J by 3 bases, with 14 bases between the two germline ends. The CDR3 loop reads CASSPWVGDYGYTF. The CDR3 DNA sequence: TGTGCCAGCAGTCCCTGGGTGGGAGACTATGGCTACACCTTC.

A remark on this clone: A read error is likely, as this CDR3 ends without the conserved phenylalanine or tryptophan. The rearrangement joins TRBV27 to TRBJ1-2; the D is unclear. The CDR3 length is 16 residues. CDR1 and CDR2 (germline): MNHEY, SMNVEV (reference sequence). V was trimmed by 5 bases and J by 5 bases, leaving 21 bases between them. CDR3 nucleotide sequence: TGTGCCAGCAGTCCGAGTGAGGGCCCGGTGAAGTATGGCTACACCTCC. Translating it yields CASSPSEGPVKYGYTS.

The rearrangement joins TRBV12-5 to TRBJ2-2, with a possible D match to TRBD1 (6 bases). CDR3 size: 13 residues. V was shortened by 9 bases and J by 4 bases, with 12 bases between the two germline ends. CDR1 is LGHNT and CDR2 is FRNRAP in the germline V gene. DNA for the CDR3: TGTGCTAGCGGCAGACAGGCCACCGGGGAGCTGTTTTTT. Translating it yields CASGRQATGELFF. Using reference TRBV12-5 and TRBJ2-2 for the parts outside the CDR3, the full variable domain is DARVTQTPRHKVTEMGQEVTMRCQPILGHNTVFWYRQTMMQGLELLAYFRNRAPLDDSGMPKDRFSAEMPDATLATLKIQPSEPRDSAVYFCASGRQATGELFFGEGSRLTVL.

The V and J genes are TRBV6-4 and TRBJ1-1, with D tentatively TRBD1 (5 bases). Trimming removed 5 bases from V and 4 bases from J, with 20 bases in between. Per the germline V gene, CDR1 is MRHNA and CDR2 is SNTAGT. CDR3 length: 16 amino acids. The CDR3 region has the DNA TGTGCCAGCAGTCGGGAGGGGACCCCGGGAAGCACTGAAGCTTTCTTT. This codes for CASSREGTPGSTEAFF.

The chain uses TRBV6-1 and TRBJ1-1; D call uncertain. V was pared by 3 bases and J by 7 bases, with 15 bases between. Germline lookup yields CDR1 MNHNS and CDR2 SASEGT. CDR3 size: 14 residues. The CDR3 reads CASSDYRAQIEAFF. The DNA for the CDR3 is TGTGCCAGCAGTGATTATAGGGCCCAAATTGAAGCTTTCTTT.

The chain has TRBV7-6 and TRBJ2-1, with D perhaps TRBD2 (6 bases). The CDR3 length is 15 residues. Germline loops: CDR1 SGHVS, CDR2 FNYEAQ. Deletions cut 1 base from V and 4 bases from J, with 11 bases between. The CDR3 coding sequence is TGTGCCAGCAGCTTAGGGAGGGCCTCGTACAATGAGCAGTTCTTC. It translates to CASSLGRASYNEQFF. Looking up the rest from reference TRBV7-6 and TRBJ2-1 gives the full variable domain: GAGVSQSPRYKVTKRGQDVALRCDPISGHVSLYWYRQALGQGPEFLTYFNYEAQQDKSGLPNDRFSAERPEGSISTLTIQRTEQRDSAMYRCASSLGRASYNEQFFGPGTRLTVL.

The J gene is TRBJ1-1, the V gene TRBV7-6; 8 nucleotides line up with TRBD1. This CDR3 is built from 14 residues. J gave up 7 bases and V 5 bases, and 9 bases lay outside the gene matches. Germline values: CDR1 SGHVS, CDR2 FNYEAQ. In DNA, the CDR3 is TGTGCCAGCAGCCCCGGGACAGGCCTATTTGAAGCTTTCTTT. Translating gives CASSPGTGLFEAFF.

The CDR3 loop is CASRPPGRMNTEAFF. CDR3 coding DNA: TGTGCCAGCAGACCCCCCGGGCGGATGAACACTGAAGCTTTCTTT. V gene TRBV2 combines with J gene TRBJ1-1; D not certain. Between the trimmed V and J ends, which lost 6 bases and 0 bases, there was a span of 14 bases. The CDR3 loop spans 15 amino acids. Germline CDR1 reads SNHLY; CDR2 reads FYNNEI.

This clone appeared once. This sequence joins TRBV19 and TRBJ1-2, with D possibly matching TRBD1 (5 bases). The CDR3 sequence is 15 residues long. V lost 3 bases and J 4 bases, leaving 15 bases between the germline ends. Germline V gene sequence: CDR1 LNHDA, CDR2 SQIVND (reference sequence). The CDR3 protein is CASSIGRGIVYGYTF. As DNA, the CDR3 is TGTGCCAGTAGTATCGGAAGGGGTATTGTCTATGGCTACACCTTC.

In its sample, this clone is large (0.1 to 1%). This specimen includes other DNA sequences encoding the same CDR3. The chain couples TRBV6-1 to TRBJ1-1; D remains ambiguous. CDR1 MNHNS and CDR2 SASEGT come from the germline V gene. The CDR3 length is 15 residues. Trimming took 0 bases from V and 1 from J, leaving 9 bases between them. The CDR3, as DNA: TGTGCCAGCAGTGAAGCGCCATTGGGGAACACTGAAGCTTTCTTT. Its translation: CASSEAPLGNTEAFF.

The chain employs TRBV7-9 and TRBJ2-7, with 10 bases fitting TRBD1. This CDR3 region has 15 residues. V shed 4 bases and J 5 bases; nucleotides not matched to a gene: 8. Germline-derived CDR1 and CDR2 are SEHNR and FQNEAQ (reference sequence). The CDR3 protein is CASSSTGTGVDEQYF. DNA for the CDR3: TGTGCCAGCAGCTCTACCGGGACAGGGGTGGACGAGCAGTACTTC.